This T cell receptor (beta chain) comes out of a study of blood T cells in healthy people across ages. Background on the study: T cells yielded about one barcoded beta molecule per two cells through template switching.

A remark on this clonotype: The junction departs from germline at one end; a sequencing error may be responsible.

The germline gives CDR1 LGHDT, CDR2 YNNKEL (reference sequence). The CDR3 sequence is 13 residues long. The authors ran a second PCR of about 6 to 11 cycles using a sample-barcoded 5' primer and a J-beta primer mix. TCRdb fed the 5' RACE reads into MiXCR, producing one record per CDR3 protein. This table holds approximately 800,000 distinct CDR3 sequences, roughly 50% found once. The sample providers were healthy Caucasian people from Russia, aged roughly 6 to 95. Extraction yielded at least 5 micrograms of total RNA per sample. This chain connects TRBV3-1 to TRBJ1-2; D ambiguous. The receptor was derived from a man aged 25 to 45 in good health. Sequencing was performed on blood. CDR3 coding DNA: TGTGCCAGCAGCCATGATTCCGCAGATGGCCACACCTTC. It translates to CASSHDSADGHTF.